A single sample is the source of the 5 T cell receptor beta chains below, sequenced in a study of T cell changes during pregnancy in multiple sclerosis. TCRdb's table, derived via immunoSEQ multiplex PCR, lists solely in-frame clones and lacks some. The sample carries about 59,000 clones, approximately 94% recorded once. The sequences come from CD8+ T cells from peripheral blood mononuclear cells, collected after pregnancy. Every receptor here comes from a female donor with multiple sclerosis, enrolled in a pregnancy study.

The chain is built from TRBV19 and TRBJ2-1; possibly TRBD2 for D (6 bases). The CDR3 has 13 amino acids. Trimming removed 5 bases at V and 6 bases at J, with 11 bases between. Germline V CDR1 and CDR2: LNHDA, SQIVND (reference sequence). CDR3 sequence: CASSPRLGNEQFF. The CDR3 coding sequence is TGTGCCAGTAGTCCCCGACTAGGCAATGAGCAGTTCTTC.

The gene calls are TRBV11-1 and TRBJ2-1; 9 bases fit TRBD1. V dropped 6 bases and J dropped 5; count of bases not matched to a gene: 11. This CDR3 is 16 amino acids long. CDR1 is SGHAT, CDR2 FQDESV, per germline (reference sequence). The CDR3 reads CASSNHGQGRDNEQFF. In nucleotides, the CDR3 is TGTGCCAGCAGTAACCATGGACAGGGGCGGGACAATGAGCAGTTCTTC.

The V gene is TRBV6-5, the J gene TRBJ2-7; 8 positions match TRBD1. The CDR3 covers 16 residues. Germline trimming cut 1 base from V and 3 bases from J; bases unmatched to any gene: 8. The germline CDR1 and CDR2 sequences are MNHEY and SVGAGI. The CDR3 coding sequence is TGTGCCAGCAGTTACTTGCCCGGGACAGGAAGCTACGAGCAGTACTTC. Protein: CASSYLPGTGSYEQYF.

This clone is a singleton in its sample. This chain links TRBV5-1 with TRBJ2-2, with D tentatively TRBD2 (5 bases). The CDR3 contains 13 residues. Germline loops: CDR1 SGHRS, CDR2 YFSETQ. Trimming pared 5 bases from V and 2 bases from J, leaving 7 bases between. CDR3 sequence reads: CASSDYNTGELFF. DNA of the CDR3: TGCGCCAGCAGTGACTACAACACCGGGGAGCTGTTTTTT. Filled out from reference TRBV5-1 and TRBJ2-2, the complete variable domain reads KAGVTQTPRYLIKTRGQQVTLSCSPISGHRSVSWYQQTPGQGLQFLFEYFSETQRNKGNFPGRFSGRQFSNSRSEMNVSTLELGDSALYLCASSDYNTGELFFGEGSRLTVL.

This chain connects TRBV9 to TRBJ1-2; 9 nucleotides match TRBD1. Germline values: CDR1 SGDLS, CDR2 YYNGEE. The CDR3 totals 14 residues. Trimming removed 3 bases from V and 5 bases from J; junction bases left unmatched: 5. The CDR3 loop is CASSETGTGYGYTF. CDR3 coding DNA: TGTGCCAGCAGCGAGACCGGGACAGGGTATGGCTACACCTTC.